This T cell receptor beta chain was recovered during a study of OX40 agonist ivuxolimab in advanced cancers. Study details: Ivuxolimab is an agonistic anti-OX40 (CD134) antibody, and patients were treated with it. Of mixed ages from about 23 to 90 and averaging about 60 years, the group was roughly 85% male.

Sequencing was performed with immunoSEQ multiplex PCR; in TCRdb, only in-frame clones are kept and a portion is missing. The sample records over 95,000 clones, about 80% being singletons. Trimming took off 0 bases at V and 5 bases at J, with 13 bases between the two ends. This CDR3 is built from 15 residues. Looked up from germline, CDR1 is SGHAT and CDR2 is FQDESV (reference sequence). Autoimmune disease history or systemic immunosuppression was exclusionary. This specimen consisted of CD4+ or CD8+ T cells sorted from blood, obtained in a trial of the OX40 agonist ivuxolimab. This chain links TRBV11-1 with TRBJ2-5; no firm D call. The receptor was isolated from an adult with an advanced solid tumor such as melanoma, head and neck, liver or kidney cancer. This chain's CDR3 is CASSLARAKAETQYF. The DNA for the CDR3 is TGTGCCAGCAGCTTAGCTCGGGCCAAGGCGGAGACCCAGTACTTC.